Each of the 11 T cell receptor beta chains below was sequenced from the same sample in a study of blood T cell repertoires in COVID-19. Using immunoSEQ multiplex PCR, the repertoire was profiled, and TCRdb retains in-frame clones only, with some absent. The sample holds some 69,000 clones, 75% to 90% seen once. Sequencing used peripheral blood. The source of these receptors is an elderly man with active or convalescent COVID-19.

This sequence joins TRBV18 and TRBJ2-1, with TRBD2 as a possible D gene (7 bases). Trimming took 8 bases from V and 2 from J, leaving 10 bases between them. The V gene's germline CDR1 is KGHSH and CDR2 LQKENI. CDR3 length: 13 residues. CDR3 sequence (DNA): TGTGCCAGCGGGGGGGCGACCTACAATGAGCAGTTCTTC. Amino acids: CASGGATYNEQFF.

The chain joins TRBV4-1 to TRBJ1-4; possibly TRBD1 for D (6 bases). Germline CDR1 MGHRA, CDR2 YSYEKL. The CDR3 extends over 15 amino acids. V lost 3 bases, J lost 5 bases, and 13 bases lay in between. The CDR3 here is CASSHEGHRNEKLFF. In DNA, the CDR3 is TGCGCCAGCAGCCACGAGGGACACCGGAATGAAAAACTGTTTTTT.

The chain uses TRBV6-5 and TRBJ2-7, with D perhaps TRBD2 (5 bases). Germline CDR1 MNHEY, CDR2 SVGAGI. V gave up 8 bases and J gave up 2 bases, with 16 bases separating them. This CDR3 spans 14 amino acids. In DNA form, the CDR3 reads TGTGCCAGCCGACCGCGGACTGTCACCTACGAGCAGTACTTC. As protein: CASRPRTVTYEQYF.

This clone showed up just a few times. V gene TRBV28 combines with J gene TRBJ1-4; possible D gene TRBD1, 6 bases. Germline lookup yields CDR1 MDHEN and CDR2 SYDVKM. Trimming removed 6 bases from V and 8 bases from J, with 16 bases in between. The CDR3 spans 14 residues. This CDR3 is CASSQGGRREKLFF. CDR3 coding DNA: TGTGCCAGCAGCCAAGGGGGACGGAGGGAAAAACTGTTTTTT.

This clone showed up just once. This chain connects TRBV5-6 to TRBJ2-1; a possible D gene is TRBD2 (5 bases). V lost 0 bases and J 2 bases, leaving 9 bases between the germline ends. This CDR3 contains 15 residues. Per the germline V gene, CDR1 is SGHDT and CDR2 is YYEEEE. The CDR3 bases are TGTGCCAGCAGCTTGGGAAGCGGACCCTACAATGAGCAGTTCTTC. Translating it yields CASSLGSGPYNEQFF.

This clone has more than one count but fewer than ten. The V and J genes are TRBV10-1 and TRBJ2-2, with 9 bases identical to TRBD1. From germline, CDR1 is WNHNN and CDR2 SYGVQD (reference sequence). The CDR3 has 15 amino acids. V dropped 4 bases and J dropped 4; count of bases not matched to a gene: 4. The CDR3 DNA reads as TGCGCCAGCAGTGGCAGACAGGGGGGCACCGGGGAGCTGTTTTTT. Translation gives CASSGRQGGTGELFF.

This clone came up once. This rearrangement joins TRBV5-1 to TRBJ2-5; TRBD2 agrees at 10 bases. This CDR3 contains 16 residues. V was clipped by 4 bases and J by 0 bases; unmatched bases: 6. Looked up from germline, CDR1 is SGHRS and CDR2 is YFSETQ. CDR3 in DNA: TGCGCCAGCAGCACCGGGACTAGCGTGTACCAAGAGACCCAGTACTTC. Translating gives CASSTGTSVYQETQYF.

V is TRBV27 and J is TRBJ2-7; 8 positions agree with TRBD2. The CDR3 has 15 amino acids. J was trimmed by 5 bases and V by 6 bases; bases with no gene match: 12. Germline V gene data show CDR1 as MNHEY and CDR2 as SMNVEV (reference sequence). In nucleotides, the CDR3 is TGTGCCAGCAGGAAGCGGGAGAACCTCCGGCACGAGCAGTACTTC. Encoded protein: CASRKRENLRHEQYF.

The J gene is TRBJ1-1, the V gene TRBV29-1; D gene uncertain. Per the germline V gene, CDR1 is SQVTM and CDR2 is ANQGSEA. This CDR3 contains 13 residues. V lost 5 bases and J 1 base, leaving 11 bases between the germline ends. The CDR3 DNA follows: TGCAGCGTTCGGACTGGGAGGAACACTGAAGCTTTCTTT. It codes for CSVRTGRNTEAFF.

The chain joins TRBV30 to TRBJ2-3; D not resolved. Germline V gives CDR1 GTSNPN, CDR2 SVGIG (reference sequence). V lost 2 bases and J lost 6, with 9 bases in between. The CDR3 is 12 residues long. As DNA, the CDR3 is TGTGCCTGGAGTCCGAGGCGGGATACGCAGTATTTT. It is translated as CAWSPRRDTQYF.

This chain links TRBV10-3 with TRBJ1-3, with 7 bases aligning to TRBD1. Trimming cost V 2 bases and J 1 base; bases outside gene matches: 2. This CDR3 comprises 15 residues. Germline assignment: CDR1 ENHRY and CDR2 SYGVKD. DNA of the CDR3: TGTGCCATCAGTGAGGACAGGGAGTCTGGAAACACCATATATTTT. Translated: CAISEDRESGNTIYF.